This entry describes one T cell receptor beta chain. Using a J-beta primer mix together with a sample-barcoded 5' primer, a second PCR was run for roughly 7 to 12 cycles. TCRdb fed the 5' RACE reads into MiXCR, producing one record per CDR3 protein. The repertoire consists of fewer than 2,000,000 distinct CDR3 sequences, with 39% occurring once and the leading ten covering roughly 23%. Isolation yielded PBMCs, at least 6 million per sample, in every case. These data originate in a study of blood T cells in healthy people across ages. After removal of 0 bases from V and 12 bases from J, the junction contained 5 bases not matched to a gene. The CDR3 runs to 13 residues. Germline CDR1 reads LGHDT; CDR2 reads YNNKEL (reference sequence).

The sequencing input was blood. This clonotype was obtained from a human donor in good health. The chain employs TRBV3-1 and TRBJ2-1, with TRBD2 identical over 7 bases. The CDR3 coding sequence is TGTGCCAGCAGCCAAGATTGGCGGGGGTGGCAGTTCTTC. This gives the protein CASSQDWRGWQFF.